Given below is one T cell receptor (beta chain) in context. About 90 million PBMCs per unsorted sample were used for genomic DNA. This sample is part of a study of shared clonotypes between healthy human individuals. Per germline, CDR1 SEHNR and CDR2 FQNEAQ (reference sequence). This CDR3 has 15 amino acids. V lost 5 bases to trimming and J lost 1 base, with 14 bases between them. Clones were sequenced by immunoSEQ multiplex PCR, and TCRdb holds only the in-frame ones, with some missing. This sample has about 480,000 clones; approximately 85% occur once, and the top ten carry approximately 13%. Material: PBMCs. This sequence originates from a woman in her thirties or forties in good health. Some clones in this sample may be carry-over from other donors' samples. The chain carries TRBV7-9 and TRBJ2-5; D is possibly TRBD2 (6 bases). The CDR3 region is CASSIGTGPQETQYF. CDR3 nucleotides: TGTGCCAGCAGCATAGGGACTGGCCCCCAAGAGACCCAGTACTTC.